The source of this T cell receptor (beta chain) is a study of shared clonotypes between healthy human individuals. A word on this clone: Its antigen is not identified.

Study-wide results and caveats: It was expected that sequencing depth would affect clonotype sharing among donors. Limited genetic and exposure-history diversity came from having few donors.

As defined, naive CD8 cells were CD45RO-negative and positively selected for CCR7, with terminally differentiated effector memory CD45RA+ cells excluded. Looked up from germline, CDR1 is MGHRA and CDR2 is YSYEKL. V dropped 5 bases and J dropped 6; count of bases not matched to a gene: 6. The CDR3 loop spans 14 amino acids. Replicate PCRs from sorted subsets contained about 200 ng DNA, which is 29,000 or so T cell genomes. The repertoire was sequenced with immunoSEQ multiplex PCR; TCRdb's copy has only in-frame clones and lacks some. The sample yields about 2 million clones, over 85% seen once. The source is a young man in good health. This chain joins TRBV4-1 and TRBJ2-7; 11 bases are a match to TRBD2. Sequenced sample: naive CD8+ T cells sorted from blood. The CDR3 coding sequence is TGCGCCAGCAGCTCCTCCGGGACTAGCGGCGAGCAGTACTTC. It is translated as CASSSSGTSGEQYF.